These 10 T cell receptor beta chains were sequenced from one sample in a study of CD8 T cells in Susac syndrome. With random hexamers, reverse transcription was performed on about 0.45 to 1 ug of RNA. TCRdb passed the immunoSEQ multiplex PCR reads through MiXCR, listing each CDR3 protein once. The data show over 150,000 distinct CDR3 sequences, with approximately 95% seen just once and approximately 0.12% held by the top ten. The sequencing input was CD4+ T cells from PBMCs. The receptors originated from a human donor with Susac syndrome.

CDR3 amino acids: CSARDPADTQYF. The DNA for the CDR3 is TGCAGTGCTAGAGATCCGGCAGATACGCAGTATTTT. This sequence joins TRBV20-1 and TRBJ2-3; D is uncertain. CDR3 length: 12 amino acids. The germline V gene encodes CDR1 DFQATT and CDR2 SNEGSKA (reference sequence). V lost 0 bases and J lost 4, with 5 bases in between.

The chain couples TRBV5-1 to TRBJ2-1; the match to TRBD2 covers 10 bases. Per the germline V gene, CDR1 is SGHRS and CDR2 is YFSETQ. After removal of 0 bases from V and 7 bases from J, the junction contained 7 bases not matched to a gene. There are 16 residues in the CDR3. The CDR3 DNA sequence: TGCGCCAGCAGCTTGGATGTTCCTAGCGGGAGAAATGAGCAGTTCTTC. Translation: CASSLDVPSGRNEQFF.

This clonotype was counted a single time. The chain has TRBV12-3 or TRBV12-4 and TRBJ2-7; D is possibly TRBD1 or TRBD2 (5 bases each). Trimming took off 6 bases at V and 2 bases at J, with 20 bases between the two ends. The CDR3 contains 16 residues. CDR3 region: CASSASGPVGPYEQYF. In DNA, the CDR3 is TGTGCCAGCAGCGCCTCGGGACCGGTGGGCCCCTACGAGCAGTACTTC.

The chain uses TRBV5-1 and TRBJ1-2, with D tentatively TRBD1 (6 bases). Trimming removed 2 bases from V and 2 bases from J, with 16 bases in between. Germline V CDR1 and CDR2: SGHRS, YFSETQ. The CDR3 extends over 16 amino acids. The CDR3 protein is CASSFGLSGGNYGYTF. The CDR3 nucleotides are TGCGCCAGCAGCTTTGGCCTCTCTGGGGGCAACTATGGCTACACCTTC.

This rearrangement joins TRBV27 to TRBJ2-2, with D tentatively TRBD1 (6 bases). CDR3 length: 15 residues. The ends were cut back, 5 bases at V and 2 bases at J, with 12 bases in the middle. CDR1 MNHEY and CDR2 SMNVEV come from the germline V gene (reference sequence). The CDR3 sequence is CASSAGDRNTGELFF. In DNA form, the CDR3 reads TGTGCCAGCAGTGCAGGGGATAGAAACACCGGGGAGCTGTTTTTT.

The chain joins TRBV5-1 to TRBJ2-6, with unresolved D. Trimming shortened V by 0 bases and J by 1 base, and 23 bases separated the two germline ends. Germline V gene sequence: CDR1 SGHRS, CDR2 YFSETQ. There are 21 residues in the CDR3. CDR3 residues: CASSLVGSPASLSSGANVLTF. In DNA, the CDR3 is TGCGCCAGCAGCTTGGTGGGGTCCCCGGCTTCCCTCTCTTCTGGGGCCAACGTCCTGACTTTC. Supplemented by reference TRBV5-1 and TRBJ2-6, the full variable domain reads KAGVTQTPRYLIKTRGQQVTLSCSPISGHRSVSWYQQTPGQGLQFLFEYFSETQRNKGNFPGRFSGRQFSNSRSEMNVSTLELGDSALYLCASSLVGSPASLSSGANVLTFGAGSRLTVL.

This rearrangement joins TRBV15 to TRBJ2-6; 9 positions agree with TRBD2. The germline V gene encodes CDR1 LNHNV and CDR2 YYDKDF (reference sequence). This CDR3 region has 16 residues. V was pared by 8 bases and J by 3 bases, with 8 bases of the junction left unmatched. The CDR3: CATSSGISYGANVLTF. The DNA of the CDR3 is TGTGCCACCTCTAGCGGGATAAGTTATGGGGCCAACGTCCTGACTTTC. The full variable domain, its missing parts supplied by reference TRBV15 and TRBJ2-6, is DAMVIQNPRYQVTQFGKPVTLSCSQTLNHNVMYWYQQKSSQAPKLLFHYYDKDFNNEADTPDNFQSRRPNTSFCFLDIRSPGLGDTAMYLCATSSGISYGANVLTFGAGSRLTVL.

The J gene is TRBJ1-4, the V gene TRBV2, with D hard to call. The germline V and J ends were trimmed by 6 bases and 8 bases, with 16 bases remaining between them. CDR1 is SNHLY and CDR2 is FYNNEI in the germline V gene. This CDR3 has 14 amino acids. The CDR3 sequence: CASSEAGRPEKLFF. The CDR3 nucleotides are TGTGCCAGCAGCGAGGCCGGAAGGCCGGAAAAACTGTTTTTT.

The rearrangement uses TRBV3-1 and TRBJ2-5; 8 bases match TRBD2. J gave up 4 bases and V 2 bases, and 9 bases lay outside the gene matches. The V gene's germline CDR1 is LGHDT and CDR2 YNNKEL (reference sequence). The CDR3 loop spans 16 amino acids. CDR3 amino acids: CASSQRLAREGETQYF. CDR3 bases: TGTGCCAGCAGCCAACGACTAGCACGGGAGGGAGAGACCCAGTACTTC.

The chain has TRBV6-5 and TRBJ2-2; D ambiguous. The V gene's germline CDR1 is MNHEY and CDR2 SVGAGI. This CDR3 is built from 15 residues. V shed 4 bases and J shed 8 bases, with 17 bases lying between them. The CDR3 coding sequence is TGTGCCAGCAGTTCAGGCCAATTTACCCCGGGGGAGCTGTTTTTT. This sequence encodes CASSSGQFTPGELFF.